The entry that follows covers one T cell receptor beta chain sequence. Its matching antigen is unknown. The sample originates from a study of identical twins. Study findings and constraints: With beta out-of-frame sequences, excess sharing by twins was weaker. A partial confounding effect on zero-insertion analyses could come from invariant MAIT and iNKT cells.

MiXCR was run by TCRdb on the 5' RACE reads, yielding one entry per CDR3 protein. The data show 540,000 or so distinct CDR3 sequences, around 22% seen once. This same sample was also taken into another study, of yellow fever vaccine responses in identical twins.

The TCR comes from a woman aged 18-30 years in good health. The specimen sequenced was CD4+ T cells sorted from blood.

The CDR3: CATSRDKGRVNTEAFF. The CDR3, as DNA: TGTGCCACCAGCAGAGATAAGGGCAGGGTGAACACTGAAGCTTTCTTT. The chain has TRBV15 and TRBJ1-1; TRBD1 might be the D (5 bases). The CDR3 is 16 amino acids. Germline V gene sequence: CDR1 LNHNV, CDR2 YYDKDF (reference sequence). The ends were cut back, 0 bases at V and 0 bases at J, with 11 bases in the middle.